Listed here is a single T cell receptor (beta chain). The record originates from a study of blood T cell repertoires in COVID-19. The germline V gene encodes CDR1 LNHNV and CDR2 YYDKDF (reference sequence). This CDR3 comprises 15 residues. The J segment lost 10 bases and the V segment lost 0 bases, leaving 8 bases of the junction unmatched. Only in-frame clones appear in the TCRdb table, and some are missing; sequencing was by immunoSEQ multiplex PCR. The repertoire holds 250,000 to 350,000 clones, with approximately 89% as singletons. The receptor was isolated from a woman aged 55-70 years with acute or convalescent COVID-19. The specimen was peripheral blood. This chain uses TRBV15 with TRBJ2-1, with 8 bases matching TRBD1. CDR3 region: CATSRDLAGGLEQFF. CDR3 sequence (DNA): TGTGCCACCAGCAGAGATCTGGCAGGGGGCTTGGAGCAGTTCTTC.